Shown below are 30 T cell receptor beta chains from a single sample sequenced in a study of PD-1 blockade in classical Hodgkin lymphoma. No patient escaped relapse after autologous stem cell transplantation, and brentuximab vedotin exposure varied. Assay: immunoSEQ multiplex PCR; the TCRdb copy retains only in-frame clones and omits some. The sample contains more than 90,000 clones, about four fifths of which appear only once. The input for sequencing was peripheral blood mononuclear cells (PBMCs), taken before the second cycle of nivolumab. These receptors all stem from a human donor with classical Hodgkin lymphoma.

This clone was seen only once. V gene TRBV19 combines with J gene TRBJ2-2; D might be TRBD2 (5 bases). V was pared by 4 bases and J by 6 bases, with 12 bases between. Germline V lookup: CDR1 LNHDA, CDR2 SQIVND (reference sequence). This CDR3 has 14 amino acids. As DNA, the CDR3 is TGTGCCAGTAGTAGACCAGCGGCGGCCGGGGAGCTGTTTTTT. Translating gives CASSRPAAAGELFF.

The chain joins TRBV25-1 to TRBJ2-7; 8 bases are shared with TRBD2. The germline CDR1 and CDR2 sequences are MGHDK and SYGVNS. This CDR3 spans 14 amino acids. Trimming at V came to 8 bases and at J to 5 bases, leaving 11 bases not matched to a gene. The CDR3 protein is CASGAGWGLDEQYF. The CDR3 bases are TGTGCCAGCGGCGCAGGGTGGGGACTAGACGAGCAGTACTTC.

Worth noting for this clone: Other nucleotide sequences in the sample specify the same CDR3. The chain recombines TRBV7-2 with TRBJ2-7, with 7 bases lining up with TRBD2. The junction had 3 bases not matched to a gene; V was cut back by 5 bases and J by 2 bases. From germline, CDR1 is SGHTA and CDR2 FQGNSA. The CDR3 runs to 13 residues. The CDR3 loop is CASSRDYPYEQYF. The DNA for the CDR3 is TGTGCCAGCAGCCGGGACTATCCCTACGAGCAGTACTTC. The full variable domain, with the rest looked up from reference TRBV7-2 and TRBJ2-7, is GAGVSQSPSNKVTEKGKDVELRCDPISGHTALYWYRQSLGQGLEFLIYFQGNSAPDKSGLPSDRFSAERTGGSVSTLTIQRTQQEDSAVYLCASSRDYPYEQYFGPGTRLTVT.

This clone was detected a few times. CDR3: CASSLGGNEQYF. The CDR3 DNA is TGTGCCAGCAGCTTAGGAGGGAACGAGCAGTACTTC. The chain combines TRBV13 with TRBJ2-7; D gene uncertain. The V end was cut by 0 bases, the J end by 5 bases, with 5 bases between. The CDR3 has 12 residues. CDR1 and CDR2 (germline): PRHDT, FYEKMQ (reference sequence).

This clone is a singleton in its sample. The CDR3 DNA is TGTGCCAGCAGCCCAGAGGGAGACTCCGGAGGCGATGAGCAGTTCTTC. Protein product: CASSPEGDSGGDEQFF. This chain uses TRBV9 with TRBJ2-1; TRBD2 is a possible D gene (5 bases). Germline assignment: CDR1 SGDLS and CDR2 YYNGEE. The CDR3 contains 16 residues. Trimming removed 4 bases at V and 8 bases at J, with 22 bases between.

The rearrangement links TRBV25-1 to TRBJ2-1; D may be TRBD1 (6 bases). CDR1 is MGHDK and CDR2 is SYGVNS in the germline V gene. This CDR3 spans 15 amino acids. Trimming cost V 3 bases and J 7 bases, with 16 bases left between them. The CDR3 protein is CASSEPQGPHNEQFF. The CDR3 coding sequence is TGTGCCAGCAGTGAGCCCCAGGGGCCTCATAATGAGCAGTTCTTC.

The CDR3 reads CASSFTQGKAFF. Here the CDR3 DNA reads TGTGCCAGCAGTTTTACACAGGGTAAAGCTTTCTTT. The chain employs TRBV27 and TRBJ1-1; possible D gene TRBD1, 6 bases. The CDR3 sequence is 12 residues long. Per the germline V gene, CDR1 is MNHEY and CDR2 is SMNVEV (reference sequence). Between the trimmed V and J ends, which lost 3 bases and 9 bases, there was a span of 11 bases.

The V call is TRBV10-3, the J call TRBJ1-4; TRBD1 matches at 7 bases. Trimming removed 10 bases from V and 5 bases from J; junction bases left unmatched: 4. Germline V CDR1 and CDR2: ENHRY, SYGVKD. CDR3 length: 12 amino acids. CDR3 DNA sequence: TGTGCCACAGCGGGACAGAATGAAAAACTGTTTTTT. Amino acid sequence: CATAGQNEKLFF.

This clone was seen a handful of times. Other DNA sequences in this sample translate to the same CDR3. The rearrangement uses TRBV7-9 and TRBJ2-7, with D possibly TRBD1 on 5 matching bases. This CDR3 comprises 11 residues. V lost 5 bases and J 6 bases, leaving 8 bases between the germline ends. Germline V gene sequence: CDR1 SEHNR, CDR2 FQNEAQ (reference sequence). In nucleotides, the CDR3 is TGTGCCAGCAGCCCAGGGTTCGAGCAGTACTTC. Translated, it gives CASSPGFEQYF.

The chain links TRBV7-2 to TRBJ2-3; 14 positions match TRBD2. Trimming at V came to 9 bases and at J to 5 bases, leaving 10 bases not matched to a gene. Germline lookup yields CDR1 SGHTA and CDR2 FQGNSA. CDR3 size: 16 residues. In DNA form, the CDR3 reads TGTGCCAGTGCGGGGCGACTAGCGGGAGGGGGAGATACGCAGTATTTT. The encoded protein is CASAGRLAGGGDTQYF.

This rearrangement joins TRBV6-5 to TRBJ1-5; D is perhaps TRBD1 (5 bases). The CDR3 is made up of 14 amino acids. The germline V gene encodes CDR1 MNHEY and CDR2 SVGAGI. Trimming removed 6 bases from V and 3 bases from J, with 12 bases in between. In nucleotides, the CDR3 is TGTGCCAGCAGGCCCCAGGGTTCCAATCAGCCCCAGCATTTT. Residues: CASRPQGSNQPQHF.

V usage is TRBV21-1 and J usage is TRBJ2-5; TRBD1 is the table's D call and was not checked against the DNA. TRBV21-1 is noted as a pseudogene. The CDR3 loop spans 17 amino acids. Here the CDR3 reads CASSKLIDREVEETQYF. Here the CDR3 DNA reads TGTGCCAGCAGCAAACTCATCGACAGGGAGGTGGAAGAGACCCAGTACTTC.

The sample holds one count of this clone. CDR3 bases: TGCGCCAGCAATGCCGGGACGCCCTTGTCCGAGCAGTACTTC. Its protein product is CASNAGTPLSEQYF. The chain has TRBV5-1 and TRBJ2-7, with D possibly being TRBD1 or TRBD2 (5 bases each). The germline CDR1 and CDR2 sequences are SGHRS and YFSETQ. V was trimmed by 6 bases and J by 6 bases, leaving 19 bases between them. The CDR3 is 14 residues long.

As to this clone: Different DNA sequences within this sample yield the same CDR3. The chain carries TRBV30 and TRBJ2-5, with TRBD2 matching 14 bases. Germline CDR1 and CDR2: GTSNPN and SVGIG (reference sequence). V shed 2 bases, J shed 7 bases, and the junction held 9 bases outside the gene matches. This CDR3 is 16 amino acids long. DNA for the CDR3: TGTGCCTGGAGTACCGGGACTAGCGGGAGAATGGTGACCCAGTACTTC. This translates into CAWSTGTSGRMVTQYF.

J is TRBJ1-3 and V is TRBV6-1, with TRBD1 as a possible D gene (5 bases). The V and J ends lost 1 base and 0 bases respectively, with 13 bases between them. This CDR3 region has 17 residues. Germline CDR1 MNHNS, CDR2 SASEGT. CDR3 sequence: CASSEVSGTLSGNTIYF. CDR3 DNA: TGTGCCAGCAGTGAAGTATCGGGGACCCTCTCTGGAAACACCATATATTTT.

The chain couples TRBV7-2 to TRBJ1-5; D remains ambiguous. Germline V gene sequence: CDR1 SGHTA, CDR2 FQGNSA. The CDR3 loop spans 15 amino acids. The V end was cut by 0 bases, the J end by 3 bases, with 9 bases between. CDR3 sequence: CASSLAATANQPQHF. In DNA, the CDR3 is TGTGCCAGCAGCTTAGCTGCTACAGCCAATCAGCCCCAGCATTTT.

The chain carries TRBV14 and TRBJ2-7, with TRBD2 matching 10 bases. Trimming removed 3 bases from V and 2 bases from J; junction bases left unmatched: 22. The CDR3 length is 21 residues. Germline V gives CDR1 SGHDN, CDR2 FVKESK. CDR3 in DNA: TGTGCCAGCAGCCACCGGACAGGGCCAACACCGGGACTAGCGCTGACCTACGAGCAGTACTTC. Translation: CASSHRTGPTPGLALTYEQYF.

The chain is built from TRBV30 and TRBJ2-1; D might be TRBD1 (8 bases). The V end lost 5 bases, the J end lost 10 bases, and 21 bases lay between the germline ends. The V gene's germline CDR1 is GTSNPN and CDR2 SVGIG (reference sequence). The CDR3 runs to 14 residues. The CDR3 DNA sequence: TGTGCCTGGGGGACCCCCTACAGGGGGGGGGAGCAGTTCTTC. Translated, it gives CAWGTPYRGGEQFF.

This chain links TRBV4-2 with TRBJ1-1; D unresolved. Deletions cut 5 bases from V and 1 base from J, with 5 bases between. Germline values: CDR1 LGHNA, CDR2 YNFKEQ. The CDR3 loop spans 12 amino acids. CDR3 nucleotides: TGTGCCAGCAGCTTGGGGAACACTGAAGCTTTCTTT. Protein sequence: CASSLGNTEAFF.

This chain links TRBV5-1 with TRBJ2-3; D is undetermined. Germline V gene data show CDR1 as SGHRS and CDR2 as YFSETQ. The V and J ends lost 1 base and 1 base respectively, with 10 bases between them. The CDR3 runs 15 residues. As DNA, the CDR3 is TGCGCCAGCAGCTTGCGGCGCCGGGGCACAGATACGCAGTATTTT. Translating it yields CASSLRRRGTDTQYF.

The chain recombines TRBV7-2 with TRBJ2-2, with 10 positions matching TRBD2. Germline assignment: CDR1 SGHTA and CDR2 FQGNSA. After removal of 6 bases from V and 6 bases from J, the junction contained 10 bases not matched to a gene. The CDR3 length is 16 residues. The DNA of the CDR3 is TGTGCCAGCAGAGTCCTAGCGGGAGTAAGTGCCGGGGAGCTGTTTTTT. Amino acids: CASRVLAGVSAGELFF.

The chain is built from TRBV15 and TRBJ2-2, with TRBD2 identical over 11 bases. The CDR3 runs to 16 residues. J gave up 5 bases and V 5 bases, and 7 bases lay outside the gene matches. The germline CDR1 and CDR2 sequences are LNHNV and YYDKDF (reference sequence). CDR3 sequence: CATSPRTSGLTGELFF. CDR3 bases: TGTGCCACCAGCCCCCGGACTAGCGGGCTTACCGGGGAGCTGTTTTTT.

The chain uses TRBV6-5 and TRBJ2-1; unclear D gene. Trimming stripped 5 bases from V and 6 bases from J, with 11 bases between. The CDR3 is 13 amino acids. Looked up from germline, CDR1 is MNHEY and CDR2 is SVGAGI. The CDR3 protein is CASSLVHTNEQFF. The CDR3 DNA is TGTGCCAGCAGTCTAGTCCACACCAATGAGCAGTTCTTC.

This sequence joins TRBV6-1 and TRBJ1-4, with unresolved D. Germline V gene sequence: CDR1 MNHNS, CDR2 SASEGT. The CDR3 covers 16 residues. The V end was cut by 0 bases, the J end by 6 bases, with 14 bases between. In DNA form, the CDR3 reads TGTGCCAGCAGTGAAGCCCACCGCAGCACACATGAAAAACTGTTTTTT. Amino acid sequence: CASSEAHRSTHEKLFF.

This rearrangement joins TRBV28 to TRBJ2-5; 7 positions agree with TRBD2. CDR1 and CDR2 (germline): MDHEN, SYDVKM. J was trimmed by 5 bases and V by 5 bases; bases with no gene match: 17. The CDR3 spans 17 residues. The CDR3 DNA follows: TGTGCCAGCAGTCCGAACCCTCCACTTGGCGGGAGTGAGACCCAGTACTTC. Translated: CASSPNPPLGGSETQYF.

This clone has at least ten counts. V is TRBV28 and J is TRBJ1-4; D unresolved. The germline V gene has CDR1 MDHEN and CDR2 SYDVKM. The CDR3 is 14 residues long. V lost 3 bases to trimming and J lost 4 bases, with 9 bases between them. The CDR3 sequence is CASSFSQDNEKLFF. In nucleotides, the CDR3 is TGTGCCAGCAGTTTTTCCCAGGATAATGAAAAACTGTTTTTT.

The chain carries TRBV7-8 and TRBJ2-1; D call uncertain. V lost 5 bases, J lost 11 bases, and 13 bases lay in between. The germline CDR1 and CDR2 sequences are SGHVS and FQNEAQ. This CDR3 contains 12 residues. The CDR3 bases are TGTGCCAGCAGCGTCCGTGAAGGCAAGCAGTTCTTC. It encodes CASSVREGKQFF.

The J gene is TRBJ1-5, the V gene TRBV30; 9 positions match TRBD1. CDR3 length: 16 amino acids. The germline V gene encodes CDR1 GTSNPN and CDR2 SVGIG (reference sequence). The ends lost 5 bases at V and 0 bases at J; junction bases unmatched: 8. The CDR3 nucleotides are TGTGCCTGGGGGACAGGGACTACGTATAGCAATCAGCCCCAGCATTTT. Amino acids: CAWGTGTTYSNQPQHF.

The chain employs TRBV19 and TRBJ2-3, with D hard to call. V was trimmed by 3 bases and J by 2 bases, leaving 12 bases between them. This CDR3 spans 15 amino acids. CDR1 and CDR2 from the germline V gene are LNHDA and SQIVND (reference sequence). The DNA for the CDR3 is TGTGCCAGTAGTATTAGAGGAAGCTTCACAGATACGCAGTATTTT. As protein: CASSIRGSFTDTQYF.

The chain has TRBV18 and TRBJ2-3; 7 nucleotides line up with TRBD2. CDR3 length: 15 residues. The germline CDR1 and CDR2 sequences are KGHSH and LQKENI. V was clipped by 3 bases and J by 3 bases; unmatched bases: 6. CDR3 sequence reads: CASSPPGGSTDTQYF. In DNA form, the CDR3 reads TGTGCCAGCTCACCTCCAGGCGGGAGTACAGATACGCAGTATTTT.